These T cell receptor beta chains were read from a single sample in a study of blood T cell repertoires in COVID-19. Profiling relied on immunoSEQ multiplex PCR, and the TCRdb table lists in-frame clones only, not all of them. The sample holds 130,000 to 150,000 clones; 80% are singletons and the top ten take about 3.5%. What was sequenced was peripheral blood. The receptors shown here come from a man in his sixties or seventies who had recovered from COVID-19. Each CDR3 is given with its conserved first and last residue. Each record gives: V gene, J gene, D gene, clone size, CDR3 protein, CDR3 DNA. The D gene is left open where the match is weak. A clone size is listed for some rows: how often the clone was seen (once, few, many), or a class if it is expanded.

>TRBV2|TRBJ2-1|-|-
CASRARPDRSNKQFF
TGTGCCAGCAGAGCCCGCCCCGACAGGTCCAATAAGCAGTTCTTC
>TRBV9|TRBJ1-2|TRBD1|-
CASSPPLGRGLGGYTF
TGTGCCAGCAGCCCCCCTCTGGGCAGGGGGCTGGGTGGCTACACCTTC
>TRBV5-1|TRBJ1-3|TRBD1|-
CASSRDSGPGNTIYF
TGCGCCAGCAGCCGGGACAGCGGCCCTGGAAACACCATATATTTT
>TRBV11-2|TRBJ2-5|TRBD2|-
CASSLRGLSQGETQYF
TGTGCCAGCAGCTTACGGGGACTATCTCAGGGAGAGACCCAGTACTTC
>TRBV7-9|TRBJ2-7|-|-
CASSFGTGSYEQYF
TGTGCCAGCAGCTTTGGGACTGGCTCCTACGAGCAGTACTTC
>TRBV7-2|TRBJ2-7|TRBD2|-
CASSLASGVEYEQYF
TGTGCCAGCAGCTTAGCTAGCGGGGTCGAATACGAGCAGTACTTC
>TRBV19|TRBJ2-1|TRBD1|-
CASSMTRTGSSYNEQFF
TGTGCCAGTAGTATGACCCGGACAGGGAGCTCCTACAATGAGCAGTTCTTC
>TRBV15|TRBJ2-7|-|-
CATRGRADYEQYF
TGTGCCACCAGGGGCAGGGCCGACTACGAGCAGTACTTC
>TRBV7-9|TRBJ1-2|TRBD1|-
CASSLTGGNGYTF
TGTGCCAGCAGCTTGACAGGGGGCAATGGCTACACCTTC
>TRBV5-5|TRBJ2-2|TRBD2|-
CASSPGTSGFEELFF
TGTGCCAGCAGCCCCGGGACTAGCGGTTTCGAGGAGCTGTTTTTT
>TRBV6-6|TRBJ2-3|TRBD2|-
CASTASGSTDTQYF
TGTGCCAGCACGGCTAGCGGCAGCACAGATACGCAGTATTTT
>TRBV29-1|TRBJ2-7|TRBD1|once
CSVEEGRGPEQYF
TGCAGCGTTGAAGAGGGCAGGGGGCCCGAGCAGTACTTC
>TRBV30|TRBJ2-7|-|-
CASRRDTAYEQYF
TGTGCCTCCAGACGGGACACAGCCTACGAGCAGTACTTC
>TRBV19|TRBJ2-1|TRBD2|medium-sized
CASSRGRRYNEQFF
TGTGCCAGTAGTCGCGGGAGGCGGTACAATGAGCAGTTCTTC
>TRBV6-5|TRBJ1-1|-|-
CASTNRGGNTEAFF
TGTGCCAGCACTAACCGCGGGGGGAACACTGAAGCTTTCTTT
>TRBV19|TRBJ2-1|-|-
CASSAEGGYNEQFF
TGTGCCAGTAGTGCAGAGGGAGGTTACAATGAGCAGTTCTTC
>TRBV19|TRBJ2-1|TRBD1|-
CASSTRAGTGAYNEQFF
TGTGCCAGTAGTACCCGAGCCGGGACAGGGGCCTACAATGAGCAGTTCTTC
>TRBV15|TRBJ1-4|TRBD1|-
CATSRGGQLNEKLFF
TGTGCCACCAGCAGAGGGGGACAGCTTAATGAAAAACTGTTTTTT
>TRBV9|TRBJ2-3|-|-
CASSVGTSLVADTQYF
TGTGCCAGCAGCGTCGGGACTTCCCTCGTAGCAGATACGCAGTATTTT
>TRBV18|TRBJ2-7|-|-
CASSLQDGYEQYF
TGTGCCAGCTCACTACAGGACGGCTACGAGCAGTACTTC
>TRBV7-9|TRBJ2-5|-|-
CASSPTLPQETQYF
TGTGCCAGCAGCCCGACACTTCCTCAAGAGACCCAGTACTTC
>TRBV27|TRBJ1-3|-|-
CASSLGLILSGNTIYF
TGTGCCAGCAGTTTAGGACTGATCCTCTCTGGAAACACCATATATTTT
>TRBV20-1|TRBJ2-1|-|-
CSASVYNEQFF
TGCAGTGCTAGCGTTTACAATGAGCAGTTCTTC
>TRBV3-1/TRBV3-2|TRBJ2-1|TRBD2|once
CASSPTSGRDNEQFF
TGTGCCAGCAGTCCAACTAGCGGGAGAGACAATGAGCAGTTCTTC
>TRBV20-1|TRBJ1-6|-|-
CSASRGPSDSPLHF
TGCAGTGCTAGTCGGGGTCCGTCGGATTCACCCCTCCACTTT
>TRBV5-4|TRBJ1-2|-|-
CASRPGVHYGYTF
TGTGCCAGCAGGCCCGGAGTACACTATGGCTACACCTTC
>TRBV5-6|TRBJ2-7|-|once
CASSWQGRDEQYF
TGTGCCAGCAGTTGGCAGGGAAGGGACGAGCAGTACTTC
>TRBV4-1|TRBJ2-3|-|-
CASSQARDSTDTQYF
TGCGCCAGCAGCCAAGCTAGGGACTCCACAGATACGCAGTATTTT
>TRBV2|TRBJ2-7|-|-
CASSGLRPHYEQYF
TGTGCCAGCAGTGGTTTGAGGCCACACTACGAGCAGTACTTC
>TRBV3-1/TRBV3-2|TRBJ1-5|-|-
CASSPGQNNQPQHF
TGTGCCAGCAGCCCCGGACAGAACAATCAGCCCCAGCATTTT
>TRBV5-5|TRBJ2-5|TRBD1|-
CASSSWTGPQGETQYF
TGTGCCAGCAGCTCGTGGACAGGGCCCCAGGGGGAGACCCAGTACTTC
>TRBV4-3|TRBJ2-5|TRBD2|-
CASSQALGLGRETQYF
TGCGCCAGCAGCCAAGCCCTCGGACTAGGCCGGGAGACCCAGTACTTC
>TRBV4-3|TRBJ1-1|-|-
CASSQDYEGTEAFF
TGCGCCAGCAGCCAAGATTACGAGGGCACTGAAGCTTTCTTT
>TRBV7-9|TRBJ2-1|-|-
CASSLAGANSYNELFF
TGTGCCAGCAGCTTAGCAGGGGCCAACTCCTACAATGAGCTGTTCTTC
>TRBV13|TRBJ1-2|TRBD1|-
CASSPRGRTNYGYTF
TGTGCCAGCAGCCCAAGGGGGCGTACTAACTATGGCTACACCTTC
>TRBV5-1|TRBJ2-5|TRBD1|-
CASSLAVTGGETQYF
TGCGCCAGCAGCTTGGCGGTGACAGGGGGGGAGACCCAGTACTTC
>TRBV30|TRBJ2-2|-|-
CAWSRSGYTGELFF
TGTGCCTGGAGTCGCAGCGGCTACACCGGGGAGCTGTTTTTT
>TRBV19|TRBJ1-4|TRBD1|-
CASNPGQATNEKLFF
TGTGCCAGTAACCCGGGACAGGCAACTAATGAAAAACTGTTTTTT
>TRBV7-3|TRBJ2-1|TRBD1|-
CASSLTSGTDNEQFF
TGTGCCAGCAGCTTAACGTCTGGGACAGACAATGAGCAGTTCTTC
>TRBV18|TRBJ2-1|TRBD2|-
CASRTSGSTHNEQFF
TGTGCCAGCCGGACTAGCGGGAGTACTCACAATGAGCAGTTCTTC
>TRBV6-6|TRBJ2-1|TRBD2|-
CASSLGLAGGIYNEQFF
TGTGCCAGCAGTCTCGGACTAGCGGGAGGTATCTACAATGAGCAGTTCTTC
>TRBV12-5|TRBJ2-5|-|-
CASGLSRPQETQYF
TGTGCTAGTGGTTTGTCTAGGCCTCAAGAGACCCAGTACTTC
>TRBV7-3|TRBJ2-1|-|few
CASSPTLQGTEQFF
TGTGCCAGCAGCCCTACGCTCCAGGGGACTGAGCAGTTCTTC
>TRBV7-2|TRBJ2-1|TRBD2|-
CASSLRTSGSSYNEQFF
TGTGCCAGCAGCTTAAGGACTAGCGGGAGCTCCTACAATGAGCAGTTCTTC